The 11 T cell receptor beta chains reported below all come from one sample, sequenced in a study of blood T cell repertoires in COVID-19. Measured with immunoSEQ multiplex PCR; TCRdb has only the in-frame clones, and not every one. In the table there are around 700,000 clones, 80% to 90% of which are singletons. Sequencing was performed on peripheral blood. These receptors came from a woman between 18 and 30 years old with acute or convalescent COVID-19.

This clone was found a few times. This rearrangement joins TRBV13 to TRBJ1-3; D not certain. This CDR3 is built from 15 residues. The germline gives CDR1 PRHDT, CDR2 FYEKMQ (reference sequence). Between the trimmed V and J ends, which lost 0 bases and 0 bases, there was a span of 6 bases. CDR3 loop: CASSLGKSSGNTIYF. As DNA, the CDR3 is TGTGCCAGCAGCTTAGGCAAGAGCTCTGGAAACACCATATATTTT.

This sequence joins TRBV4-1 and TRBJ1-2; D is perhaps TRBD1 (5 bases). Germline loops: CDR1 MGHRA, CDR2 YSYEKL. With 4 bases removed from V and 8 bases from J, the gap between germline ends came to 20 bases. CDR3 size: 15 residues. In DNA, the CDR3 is TGCGCCAGCAGCCTCCCTTTGAGCGGGACGGGCGGCTACACCTTC. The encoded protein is CASSLPLSGTGGYTF.

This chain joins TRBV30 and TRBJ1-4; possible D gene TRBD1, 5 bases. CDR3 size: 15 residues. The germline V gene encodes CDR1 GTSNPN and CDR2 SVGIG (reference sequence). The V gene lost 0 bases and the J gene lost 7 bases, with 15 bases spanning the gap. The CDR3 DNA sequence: TGTGCCTGGAGTGTAACTGGCCGGGGGAGTGAAAAACTGTTTTTT. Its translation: CAWSVTGRGSEKLFF. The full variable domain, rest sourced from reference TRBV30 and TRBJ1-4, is SQTIHQWPATLVQPVGSPLSLECTVEGTSNPNLYWYRQAAGRGLQLLFYSVGIGQISSEVPQNLSASRPQDRQFILSSKKLLLSDSGFYLCAWSVTGRGSEKLFFGSGTQLSVL.

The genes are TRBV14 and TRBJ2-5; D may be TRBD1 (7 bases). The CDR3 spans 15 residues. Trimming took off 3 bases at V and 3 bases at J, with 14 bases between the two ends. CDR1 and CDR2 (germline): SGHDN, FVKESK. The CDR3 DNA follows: TGTGCCAGCAGCCACAGGGGGGTAGGGAAAGAGACCCAGTACTTC. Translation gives CASSHRGVGKETQYF.

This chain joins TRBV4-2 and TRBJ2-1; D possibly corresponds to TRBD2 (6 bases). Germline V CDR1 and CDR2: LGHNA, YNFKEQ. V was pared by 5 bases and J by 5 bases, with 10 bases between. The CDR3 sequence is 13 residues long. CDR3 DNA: TGTGCCAGCAGCGTTCGACTAGACAATGAGCAGTTCTTC. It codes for CASSVRLDNEQFF.

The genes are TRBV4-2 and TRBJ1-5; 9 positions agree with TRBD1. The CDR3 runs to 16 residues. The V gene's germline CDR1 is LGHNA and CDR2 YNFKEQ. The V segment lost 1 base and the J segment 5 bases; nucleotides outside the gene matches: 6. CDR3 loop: CASSQGDRVRHQPQHF. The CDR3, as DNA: TGTGCCAGCAGCCAAGGGGACAGGGTGCGACATCAGCCCCAGCATTTT.

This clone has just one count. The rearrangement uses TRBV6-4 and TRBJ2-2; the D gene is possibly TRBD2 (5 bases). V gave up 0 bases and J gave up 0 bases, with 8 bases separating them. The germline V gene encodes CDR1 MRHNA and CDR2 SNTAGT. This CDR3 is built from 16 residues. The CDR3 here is CASSDSDGANTGELFF. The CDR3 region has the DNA TGTGCCAGCAGTGACTCGGACGGGGCGAACACCGGGGAGCTGTTTTTT.

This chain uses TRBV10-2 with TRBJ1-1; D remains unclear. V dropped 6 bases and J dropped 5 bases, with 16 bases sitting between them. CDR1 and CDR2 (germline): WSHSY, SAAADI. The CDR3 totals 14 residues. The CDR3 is CASRGNRRETEAFF. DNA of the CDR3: TGCGCCAGCAGAGGAAATCGGCGGGAAACTGAAGCTTTCTTT.

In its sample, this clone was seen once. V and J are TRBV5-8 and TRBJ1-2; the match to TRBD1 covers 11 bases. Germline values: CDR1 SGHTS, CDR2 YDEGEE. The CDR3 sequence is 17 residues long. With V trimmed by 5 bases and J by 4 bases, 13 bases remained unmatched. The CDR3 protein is CASSSTTSGTGGYGYTF. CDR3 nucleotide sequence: TGTGCCAGCAGTTCTACCACCTCCGGGACAGGGGGCTATGGCTACACCTTC.

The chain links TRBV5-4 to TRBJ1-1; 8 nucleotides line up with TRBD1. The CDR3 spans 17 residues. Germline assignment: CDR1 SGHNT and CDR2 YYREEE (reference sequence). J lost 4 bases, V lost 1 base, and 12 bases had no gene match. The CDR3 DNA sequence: TGTGCCAGCAGCTTGCCGGACAGGGTAGGGATTGTCACTGAAGCTTTCTTT. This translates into CASSLPDRVGIVTEAFF.

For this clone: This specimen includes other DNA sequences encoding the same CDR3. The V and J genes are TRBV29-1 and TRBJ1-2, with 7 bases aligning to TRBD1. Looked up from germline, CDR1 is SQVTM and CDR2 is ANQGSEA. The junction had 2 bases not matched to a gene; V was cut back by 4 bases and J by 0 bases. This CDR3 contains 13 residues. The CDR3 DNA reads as TGCAGCGTTGGACAGGGAACTAACTATGGCTACACCTTC. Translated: CSVGQGTNYGYTF. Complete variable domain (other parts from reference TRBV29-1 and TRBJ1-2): SAVISQKPSRDICQRGTSLTIQCQVDSQVTMMFWYRQQPGQSLTLIATANQGSEATYESGFVIDKFPISRPNLTFSTLTVSNMSPEDSSIYLCSVGQGTNYGYTFGSGTRLTVV.